Listed below are T cell receptor beta chains from one sample, sequenced in a study of T cell changes during pregnancy in multiple sclerosis. Repertoires were generated with immunoSEQ multiplex PCR, while TCRdb's copy carries only in-frame clones and drops some. This table holds roughly 87,000 clones, over 80% found once. The sample was PBMCs, taken in the first trimester of pregnancy. These receptors were collected from a female donor in good health, serving as a control in a pregnancy study. Some clones in this sample may be carry-over from other donors' samples. The CDR3 runs from the conserved cysteine through the conserved F or W. D genes are given only for firm matches. Only some rows state a clone size, as once, few, many or a class for expanded clones.

V	size	J	D	CDR3	DNA
TRBV5-8	.	TRBJ2-3	TRBD1	CASSPGTGVSDTQYF	TGTGCCAGCAGCCCCGGGACAGGGGTTTCAGATACGCAGTATTTT
TRBV29-1	.	TRBJ2-5	TRBD2	CSGDGGSETQYF	TGCAGCGGTGACGGGGGGTCAGAGACCCAGTACTTC
TRBV27	few	TRBJ1-1	.	CASSWGGNTEAFF	TGTGCCAGCAGTTGGGGGGGGAACACTGAAGCTTTCTTT
TRBV5-6	.	TRBJ2-7	.	CASSFLGQSYEQYF	TGTGCCAGCAGCTTTTTAGGACAGAGCTACGAGCAGTACTTC
TRBV4-1	.	TRBJ2-2	TRBD2	CASSQHGGDTGELFF	TGCGCCAGCAGCCAACACGGGGGGGACACCGGGGAGCTGTTTTTT
TRBV5-4	.	TRBJ2-2	TRBD1	CASSSPDRGTGELFF	TGTGCCAGCAGCTCACCGGACAGGGGCACCGGGGAGCTGTTTTTT
TRBV14	.	TRBJ2-1	TRBD2	CASSQFTSGGTQFF	TGTGCCAGCAGCCAGTTCACTAGCGGGGGCACCCAGTTCTTC
TRBV18	.	TRBJ2-2	TRBD1	CASSPRGPGELFF	TGTGCCAGCTCACCAAGGGGGCCCGGGGAGCTGTTTTTT
TRBV9	few	TRBJ2-3	.	CASSVVAGDTQYF	TGTGCCAGCAGCGTAGTTGCGGGAGATACGCAGTATTTT
TRBV25-1	.	TRBJ2-3	.	CASSEDYYSTDTQYF	TGTGCCAGCAGTGAGGACTACTATAGCACAGATACGCAGTATTTT
TRBV28	.	TRBJ1-2	.	CASSFPGEGYTF	TGTGCCAGCAGTTTCCCAGGGGAGGGCTACACCTTC
TRBV7-9	.	TRBJ2-1	.	CASSLATVAQYNEQFF	TGTGCCAGCAGCTTAGCGACAGTGGCACAGTACAATGAGCAGTTCTTC
TRBV19	.	TRBJ2-7	.	CASSIIGPSYEQYF	TGTGCCAGTAGTATTATTGGGCCCTCCTACGAGCAGTACTTC
TRBV28	.	TRBJ1-1	.	CASGGGRNTEAFF	TGTGCCTCCGGAGGAGGCAGAAACACTGAAGCTTTCTTT
TRBV7-6	.	TRBJ2-3	.	CASSPVSRNTQYF	TGTGCCAGCAGCCCCGTAAGCCGAAATACGCAGTATTTT
TRBV7-2	.	TRBJ2-5	TRBD2	CASSPPSGYQETQYF	TGTGCCAGCAGCCCCCCTAGCGGGTACCAAGAGACCCAGTACTTC
TRBV28	.	TRBJ2-7	TRBD2	CASSSGLAGGEQYF	TGTGCCAGCAGTTCAGGACTAGCGGGAGGCGAGCAGTACTTC
TRBV23-1	.	TRBJ2-5	TRBD1	CASSQEHRGAPEETQYF	TGCGCCAGCAGTCAGGAGCACAGGGGGGCCCCAGAAGAGACCCAGTACTTC
TRBV7-9	.	TRBJ2-3	TRBD2	CASSPTSGGAFDTQYF	TGTGCCAGCAGCCCCACTAGCGGGGGGGCCTTTGATACGCAGTATTTT
TRBV5-6	.	TRBJ2-2	TRBD2	CASSLLAGNTGELFF	TGTGCCAGCAGCTTACTAGCGGGGAACACCGGGGAGCTGTTTTTT
TRBV28	.	TRBJ2-3	TRBD2	CASPPLAGGTDTQYF	TGTGCCAGCCCCCCTCTAGCGGGAGGAACAGATACGCAGTATTTT
TRBV5-1	.	TRBJ2-1	TRBD2	CASRQREVSYNEQFF	TGCGCCAGCAGGCAGCGGGAGGTATCCTACAATGAGCAGTTCTTC
TRBV9	.	TRBJ2-7	TRBD1	CASSENPGQGLSYEQYF	TGTGCCAGCAGCGAAAATCCGGGACAGGGGTTGTCCTACGAGCAGTACTTC
TRBV9	.	TRBJ2-7	TRBD1	CASSYDRDEQYF	TGTGCCAGCAGCTATGACAGGGACGAGCAGTACTTC
TRBV6-4	.	TRBJ2-4	.	CASSPTVEGQNIQYF	TGTGCCAGCAGTCCGACAGTGGAGGGGCAAAACATTCAGTACTTC
TRBV15	few	TRBJ2-7	.	CATSREGSYEQYF	TGTGCCACCAGCAGAGAGGGCAGCTACGAGCAGTACTTC
TRBV7-9	.	TRBJ2-2	TRBD1	CASSVGQGNTGELFF	TGTGCCAGCAGCGTCGGACAGGGGAACACCGGGGAGCTGTTTTTT
TRBV4-3	.	TRBJ1-2	TRBD1	CASSQESGTAYGYTF	TGCGCCAGCAGCCAAGAGTCCGGGACAGCCTATGGCTACACCTTC
TRBV5-4	.	TRBJ2-6	TRBD1	CASSLDRHGTGNFRANVLTF	TGTGCCAGCAGCTTGGACAGGCATGGGACAGGGAATTTCAGGGCCAACGTCCTGACTTTC
TRBV28	.	TRBJ2-3	.	CATQKEGSTDTQYF	TGTGCCACCCAAAAAGAGGGTTCGACAGATACGCAGTATTTT
TRBV29-1	.	TRBJ2-3	.	CSAEGGGPTDTQYF	TGCAGCGCCGAGGGAGGGGGGCCCACAGATACGCAGTATTTT
TRBV27	once	TRBJ2-7	.	CASSLWAYNYEQYF	TGTGCCAGCAGTTTATGGGCTTATAACTACGAGCAGTACTTC
TRBV6-1	.	TRBJ2-3	TRBD2	CASSAFGTSGGTDTQYF	TGTGCCAGCAGTGCCTTTGGGACTAGCGGGGGCACAGATACGCAGTATTTT
TRBV4-1	.	TRBJ2-1	.	CASSFRDNEQFF	TGTGCCAGCAGCTTCAGGGACAATGAGCAGTTCTTC
TRBV19	.	TRBJ1-2	.	CASSVTGFPGSYGYTF	TGTGCCAGTAGTGTAACGGGCTTTCCGGGGTCATATGGCTACACCTTC
TRBV30	.	TRBJ2-7	TRBD1	CASATGSEYEQYF	TGTGCCTCCGCGACAGGGAGTGAGTACGAGCAGTACTTC
TRBV27	.	TRBJ1-2	TRBD1	CASTQGQGLNYGYTF	TGTGCCAGCACCCAGGGACAGGGGCTAAACTATGGCTACACCTTC
TRBV5-4	.	TRBJ2-1	TRBD2	CASSLEPGGVEYNEQFF	TGTGCCAGCAGCTTGGAACCCGGGGGGGTAGAGTACAATGAGCAGTTCTTC
TRBV5-1	many	TRBJ1-2	.	CASSHLRGGDGYTF	TGCGCCAGCAGCCATCTGAGGGGAGGCGATGGCTACACCTTC
TRBV7-8	.	TRBJ2-7	TRBD1	CASSLTDRVSYEQYF	TGTGCCAGCAGCCTAACCGACAGGGTCTCCTACGAGCAGTACTTC
TRBV13	.	TRBJ1-2	TRBD1	CATQNRGHGYTF	TGTGCCACCCAGAATAGGGGGCATGGCTACACCTTC
TRBV27	.	TRBJ1-5	TRBD1	CASASTGNQPQHF	TGTGCCAGCGCCTCGACAGGGAATCAGCCCCAGCATTTT